The 20 T cell receptor beta chains given below trace back to one sample, sequenced in a study of T cell changes during pregnancy in multiple sclerosis. Sequencing used immunoSEQ multiplex PCR; TCRdb keeps in-frame clones, though not all of them. The sample includes 100,000 or so clones, about 94% of them seen just once. The sequencing here drew on peripheral blood, taken in the third trimester of pregnancy. The receptors here all came from a female donor with multiple sclerosis, enrolled in a pregnancy study.

The genes are TRBV19 and TRBJ1-1; the match to TRBD1 covers 7 bases. The V gene end was trimmed by 8 bases and the J gene end by 7 bases; junction bases not matched to a gene: 13. CDR1 and CDR2 from the germline V gene are LNHDA and SQIVND (reference sequence). The CDR3 is 14 residues long. CDR3 sequence (DNA): TGTGCCAGTGCAAGGACCCGGACAGGTAGTGAAGCTTTCTTT. It codes for CASARTRTGSEAFF.

The chain uses TRBV6-6 and TRBJ2-2; D is ambiguous. This CDR3 contains 16 residues. V lost 2 bases and J lost 1, with 11 bases in between. CDR1 MNHNY and CDR2 SVGAGI come from the germline V gene (reference sequence). In nucleotides, the CDR3 is TGTGCCAGCAGTTACGGTCCGGTTATGAACACCGGGGAGCTGTTTTTT. Its protein product is CASSYGPVMNTGELFF.

The chain links TRBV28 to TRBJ2-7; D is possibly TRBD1 (6 bases). Germline V CDR1 and CDR2: MDHEN, SYDVKM. The CDR3 consists of 16 residues. Trimming cost V 6 bases and J 3 bases, with 21 bases left between them. CDR3 DNA: TGTGCCAGCAGAACTCTCCCCCCCGAGGGGGACTACGAGCAGTACTTC. It translates to CASRTLPPEGDYEQYF.

The gene calls are TRBV27 and TRBJ1-1; D might be TRBD1 (5 bases). The CDR3 is made up of 15 amino acids. Trimming shortened V by 6 bases and J by 3 bases, and 17 bases separated the two germline ends. Per the germline V gene, CDR1 is MNHEY and CDR2 is SMNVEV (reference sequence). The CDR3 nucleotides are TGTGCCAGCAGCTCCCTTACAGGTCTGGACACTGAAGCTTTCTTT. Translation gives CASSSLTGLDTEAFF.

This clone was observed a single time. The DNA for the CDR3 is TGTGCCTGGAGTGTACTCGGTCAGGGGGTGGGGGAGCAGTACTTC. Its protein is CAWSVLGQGVGEQYF. This chain uses TRBV30 with TRBJ2-7; 7 nucleotides match TRBD1. This CDR3 has 15 amino acids. The V and J ends lost 0 bases and 7 bases, in that order; junction bases with no gene match: 12. The germline V gene has CDR1 GTSNPN and CDR2 SVGIG (reference sequence).

The J gene is TRBJ2-7, the V gene TRBV21-1; TRBD2, the table's D call, was not compared with the DNA. TRBV21-1 is shown as a pseudogene. This CDR3 has 15 residues. The CDR3 spells CASSSKTSGRYEQYF. CDR3 DNA: TGTGCCAGCAGCTCAAAGACTAGCGGGAGATACGAGCAGTACTTC.

The chain carries TRBV28 and TRBJ2-7; 7 bases fit TRBD1. This CDR3 spans 18 amino acids. V shed 3 bases and J 4 bases; nucleotides not matched to a gene: 18. Germline V gene sequence: CDR1 MDHEN, CDR2 SYDVKM. CDR3 nucleotides: TGTGCCAGCAGTTTCTGGCAGGGGGTCGCCGAAGTACGGTACGAGCAGTACTTC. It yields the protein CASSFWQGVAEVRYEQYF.

The chain has TRBV29-1 and TRBJ1-2; 9 nucleotides agree with TRBD1. Germline V gene lookup returns CDR1 SQVTM and CDR2 ANQGSEA. The trim removed 7 bases at V and 3 bases at J, leaving 0 bases unmatched. This CDR3 has 11 amino acids. CDR3 protein: CSGTGDYGYTF. CDR3 nucleotides: TGCAGCGGGACAGGGGACTATGGCTACACCTTC.

This clone was observed once. V is TRBV18 and J is TRBJ2-7; 10 bases fit TRBD1. Looked up from germline, CDR1 is KGHSH and CDR2 is LQKENI. The CDR3 sequence is 14 residues long. V was clipped by 4 bases and J by 0 bases; unmatched bases: 0. The DNA for the CDR3 is TGTGCCAGCTCACGGGACAGGGGCTCCTACGAGCAGTACTTC. As protein: CASSRDRGSYEQYF.

CDR3 region: CASSSTGLDEQFF. DNA for the CDR3: TGCGCCAGCAGCTCGACAGGACTAGATGAGCAGTTCTTC. This chain links TRBV5-1 with TRBJ2-1; tentatively, D is TRBD2 (7 bases). There are 13 residues in the CDR3. Germline loops: CDR1 SGHRS, CDR2 YFSETQ. Trimming took off 3 bases at V and 8 bases at J, with 12 bases between the two ends.

V gene TRBV2 combines with J gene TRBJ2-5, with a possible D match to TRBD2 (6 bases). V lost 4 bases and J 8 bases, leaving 14 bases between the germline ends. This CDR3 spans 13 amino acids. From germline, CDR1 is SNHLY and CDR2 FYNNEI. DNA of the CDR3: TGTGCCAGCAGTGGGGACTTGGCCGCAACCCAGTACTTC. Amino acid sequence: CASSGDLAATQYF.

The chain is built from TRBV25-1 and TRBJ2-3; TRBD1 is a possible D gene (5 bases). Trimming removed 6 bases from V and 4 bases from J, with 20 bases in between. Germline CDR1 and CDR2: MGHDK and SYGVNS. The length of the CDR3 is 16 residues. The CDR3: CASSPSPMIGADTQYF. CDR3 in DNA: TGTGCCAGCAGCCCGAGTCCCATGATAGGGGCAGATACGCAGTATTTT.

V and J are TRBV7-2 and TRBJ2-5; 7 bases fit TRBD1. With V trimmed by 1 base and J by 5 bases, 4 bases remained unmatched. CDR1 is SGHTA, CDR2 FQGNSA, per germline. The CDR3 is 14 residues long. The CDR3 coding sequence is TGTGCCAGCAGCTTAGAGGGGGCCCGGGAGACCCAGTACTTC. Translating gives CASSLEGARETQYF.

The chain is built from TRBV29-1 and TRBJ2-5, with D unresolved. Germline V CDR1 and CDR2: SQVTM, ANQGSEA. CDR3 size: 12 residues. V was shortened by 4 bases and J by 1 base, with 7 bases between the two germline ends. The CDR3 region is CSVVTFQETQYF. Written as DNA, the CDR3 is TGCAGCGTTGTCACTTTCCAAGAGACCCAGTACTTC.

The V and J genes are TRBV7-9 and TRBJ2-7, with a possible D match to TRBD1 (5 bases). V dropped 2 bases and J dropped 2 bases, with 7 bases sitting between them. CDR1 and CDR2 from the germline V gene are SEHNR and FQNEAQ (reference sequence). The CDR3 extends over 13 amino acids. This chain's CDR3 is CASSLKGTYEQYF. The CDR3, as DNA: TGTGCCAGCAGCTTAAAGGGGACCTACGAGCAGTACTTC.

The chain links TRBV1 to TRBJ2-1; the DNA was not compared with TRBD2, the D call given in the table. TRBV1 is a listed pseudogene. The CDR3 length is 19 residues. CDR3 sequence: CTSSLGNSPGLAGSYEQFF. Written as DNA, the CDR3 is TGCACCAGCAGCCTAGGGAATAGCCCGGGACTAGCGGGATCCTATGAGCAGTTCTTC.

The genes are TRBV9 and TRBJ2-6; 12 positions agree with TRBD1. With V trimmed by 6 bases and J by 2 bases, 3 bases remained unmatched. CDR3 length equals 16 residues. Germline CDR1 SGDLS, CDR2 YYNGEE. The CDR3 loop reads CASKGTGGAGANVLTF. The DNA of the CDR3 is TGTGCCAGCAAGGGGACAGGGGGCGCTGGGGCCAACGTCCTGACTTTC.

In its sample, this clone was seen a few times. The V and J genes are TRBV2 and TRBJ1-4; D is perhaps TRBD1 (6 bases). Germline V CDR1 and CDR2: SNHLY, FYNNEI. The CDR3 has 15 residues. Trimming shortened V by 2 bases and J by 11 bases, and 18 bases separated the two germline ends. This CDR3 reads CASSELGTPDGKLFF. CDR3 bases: TGTGCCAGCAGTGAACTGGGGACACCTGACGGCAAACTGTTTTTT.

The chain uses TRBV10-3 and TRBJ2-7; no clear D. V lost 8 bases to trimming and J lost 0 bases, with 8 bases between them. This CDR3 region has 12 residues. From germline, CDR1 is ENHRY and CDR2 SYGVKD. DNA of the CDR3: TGTGCCATCCAAGCAAACTCCTACGAGCAGTACTTC. Amino acid sequence: CAIQANSYEQYF.

This clone was observed a single time. This chain links TRBV28 with TRBJ1-5; D uncertain. Trimming removed 7 bases at V and 0 bases at J, with 10 bases between. The CDR3 length is 14 residues. The germline gives CDR1 MDHEN, CDR2 SYDVKM. The CDR3 spells CASTTPGSNQPQHF. In nucleotides, the CDR3 is TGTGCCAGCACCACGCCAGGTAGCAATCAGCCCCAGCATTTT. Full variable domain (rest looked up from reference TRBV28 and TRBJ1-5): DVKVTQSSRYLVKRTGEKVFLECVQDMDHENMFWYRQDPGLGLRLIYFSYDVKMKEKGDIPEGYSVSREKKERFSLILESASTNQTSMYLCASTTPGSNQPQHFGDGTRLSIL.